The following is a T cell receptor beta chain sequence with its context. A J-beta primer mix and a sample-barcoded 5' primer were used in a second PCR of about 7 to 11 cycles. Each CDR3 protein is one row after TCRdb ran MiXCR on the 5' RACE reads. The repertoire holds roughly 500,000 distinct CDR3 sequences, with 27% as singletons. This sample was taken from a study of blood T cells in healthy people across ages. The germline CDR1 and CDR2 sequences are SGHRS and YFSETQ. The CDR3 runs 17 residues. The junction had 14 bases not matched to a gene; V was cut back by 3 bases and J by 4 bases. This receptor was obtained from a woman between 70 and 85 years old in good health. The J gene is TRBJ1-2, the V gene TRBV5-1; the match to TRBD1 covers 8 bases. The sequenced material came from blood. CDR3 sequence (DNA): TGCGCCAGCAGCTCTTACCCCGGGGGACAGGTATCCTATGGCTACACCTTC. Amino acids: CASSSYPGGQVSYGYTF.